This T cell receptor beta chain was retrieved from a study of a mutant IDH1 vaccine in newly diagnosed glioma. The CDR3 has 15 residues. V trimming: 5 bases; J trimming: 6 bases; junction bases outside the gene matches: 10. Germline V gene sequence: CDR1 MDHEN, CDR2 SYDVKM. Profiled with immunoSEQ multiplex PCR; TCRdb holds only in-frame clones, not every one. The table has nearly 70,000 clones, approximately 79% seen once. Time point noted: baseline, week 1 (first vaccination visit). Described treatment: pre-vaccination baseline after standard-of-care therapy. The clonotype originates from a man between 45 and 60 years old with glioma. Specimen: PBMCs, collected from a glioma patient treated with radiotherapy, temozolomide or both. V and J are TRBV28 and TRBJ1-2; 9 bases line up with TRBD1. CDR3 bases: TGTGCCAGCAGTCAAACAGGGGGCCGGTCTAATGGCTACACCTTC. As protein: CASSQTGGRSNGYTF.